The 22 T cell receptor beta chains reported below all come from one sample, sequenced in a study of blood T cell repertoires in COVID-19. Generated by immunoSEQ multiplex PCR, the TCRdb table keeps only in-frame clones and is missing some. This sample yields some 280,000 clones, of which 75% to 90% are seen a single time; less than 3% belongs to the top ten. Sequenced material: peripheral blood. The receptors stem from a woman in her twenties or thirties with active or convalescent COVID-19.

The rearrangement links TRBV7-3 to TRBJ2-7; 11 bases are shared with TRBD2. The CDR3 consists of 14 residues. CDR1 and CDR2 (germline): SGHTA, FQGTGA. The junction had 2 bases not matched to a gene; V was cut back by 5 bases and J by 2 bases. CDR3 bases: TGTGCCAGCAGCCGTAGCGGGGGGGCCTACGAGCAGTACTTC. This sequence encodes CASSRSGGAYEQYF.

The J gene is TRBJ1-3, the V gene TRBV5-6; the D gene is possibly TRBD1 (6 bases). In germline, CDR1 is SGHDT, CDR2 YYEEEE. The CDR3 loop spans 17 amino acids. V shed 2 bases and J shed 0 bases, with 15 bases lying between them. The CDR3 coding sequence is TGTGCCAGCAGCTTAGGTCGACAGGCCCACTCTGGAAACACCATATATTTT. Residues: CASSLGRQAHSGNTIYF. Variable domain in full (rest from reference TRBV5-6 and TRBJ1-3): DAGVTQSPTHLIKTRGQQVTLRCSPKSGHDTVSWYQQALGQGPQFIFQYYEEEERQRGNFPDRFSGHQFPNYSSELNVNALLLGDSALYLCASSLGRQAHSGNTIYFGEGSWLTVV.

This chain connects TRBV9 to TRBJ2-1; D is possibly TRBD2 (6 bases). The CDR3 has 17 amino acids. CDR1 is SGDLS, CDR2 YYNGEE, per germline. Trimming took 5 bases from V and 5 from J, leaving 23 bases between them. CDR3 residues: CASSETGDSPYDNEQFF. The CDR3 DNA follows: TGTGCCAGCAGTGAAACCGGGGACTCCCCATATGACAATGAGCAGTTCTTC.

The V and J genes are TRBV7-9 and TRBJ1-1, with 7 bases that match TRBD1. The V gene's germline CDR1 is SEHNR and CDR2 FQNEAQ (reference sequence). Trimming cost V 6 bases and J 6 bases; bases outside gene matches: 7. This CDR3 is 13 amino acids long. CDR3: CASRGQLGPEAFF. CDR3 nucleotides: TGTGCCAGCAGGGGACAGCTCGGACCTGAAGCTTTCTTT.

This chain links TRBV30 with TRBJ2-2, with D possibly TRBD1 on 7 matching bases. V gave up 4 bases and J gave up 3 bases, with 9 bases separating them. The CDR3 runs to 13 residues. The germline V gene encodes CDR1 GTSNPN and CDR2 SVGIG (reference sequence). CDR3 nucleotides: TGTGCCTGGACCAGGGGGGACACCGGGGAGCTGTTTTTT. Residues: CAWTRGDTGELFF.

The chain carries TRBV5-1 and TRBJ2-1; unclear D gene. Trimming cost V 0 bases and J 7 bases, with 8 bases left between them. CDR1 and CDR2 (germline): SGHRS, YFSETQ. The CDR3 has 13 amino acids. DNA of the CDR3: TGCGCCAGCAGCTTGGCAGTACTAAATGAGCAGTTCTTC. Its protein is CASSLAVLNEQFF.

The V call is TRBV5-1, the J call TRBJ2-3, with TRBD1 identical over 9 bases. The CDR3 is made up of 15 amino acids. Trimming at V came to 0 bases and at J to 4 bases, leaving 3 bases not matched to a gene. Germline CDR1 reads SGHRS; CDR2 reads YFSETQ. The CDR3 spells CASSLGTGGSDTQYF. In DNA form, the CDR3 reads TGCGCCAGCAGCTTGGGTACAGGGGGCTCAGATACGCAGTATTTT.

The J gene is TRBJ1-4, the V gene TRBV5-1, with a possible D match to TRBD1 (5 bases). Germline CDR1 is SGHRS and CDR2 is YFSETQ. CDR3 length: 17 amino acids. V was shortened by 1 base and J by 3 bases, with 16 bases between the two germline ends. The CDR3: CASSLRQGGVANEKLFF. In nucleotides, the CDR3 is TGCGCCAGCAGCTTGAGGCAGGGAGGCGTTGCTAATGAAAAACTGTTTTTT.

The rearrangement joins TRBV27 to TRBJ2-2, with D possibly being TRBD1 (6 bases). The CDR3 contains 15 residues. CDR1 and CDR2 from the germline V gene are MNHEY and SMNVEV (reference sequence). V shed 3 bases and J shed 3 bases, with 11 bases lying between them. The CDR3 sequence: CASSFDRSHTGELFF. The CDR3 coding sequence is TGTGCCAGCAGTTTCGACAGGAGCCACACCGGGGAGCTGTTTTTT.

The chain employs TRBV5-5 and TRBJ2-3; 11 bases line up with TRBD2. This CDR3 region has 17 residues. CDR1 SGHKS and CDR2 YYEKEE come from the germline V gene (reference sequence). Trimming cost V 1 base and J 6 bases; bases outside gene matches: 10. The DNA of the CDR3 is TGTGCCAGCAGCTTGTATAGCGGGGGGGCTAGATTGGATACGCAGTATTTT. It translates to CASSLYSGGARLDTQYF.

The V call is TRBV5-1, the J call TRBJ2-2; the D is unclear. This CDR3 comprises 15 residues. In germline, CDR1 is SGHRS, CDR2 YFSETQ. Trimming took 7 bases from V and 0 from J, leaving 13 bases between them. The CDR3 spells CASRGGWSNTGELFF. CDR3 sequence (DNA): TGCGCCAGCCGAGGTGGCTGGTCGAACACCGGGGAGCTGTTTTTT. Full variable domain (outside the CDR3, taken from reference TRBV5-1 and TRBJ2-2): KAGVTQTPRYLIKTRGQQVTLSCSPISGHRSVSWYQQTPGQGLQFLFEYFSETQRNKGNFPGRFSGRQFSNSRSEMNVSTLELGDSALYLCASRGGWSNTGELFFGEGSRLTVL.

V usage is TRBV10-3 and J usage is TRBJ1-4, with a tentative D call TRBD1 (6 bases). Deletions cut 6 bases from V and 5 bases from J, with 10 bases between. Germline V gene sequence: CDR1 ENHRY, CDR2 SYGVKD. The CDR3 is made up of 13 amino acids. CDR3 residues: CAIRGQGNEKLFF. DNA of the CDR3: TGTGCCATCAGGGGTCAGGGGAATGAAAAACTGTTTTTT.

The chain is built from TRBV6-2 or TRBV6-3 and TRBJ2-3; 9 bases match TRBD2. Losses at the gene ends were 2 bases for V and 6 bases for J; bases not matched to a gene: 3. Germline V gives CDR1 MNHEY, CDR2 SVGEGT. The CDR3 sequence is 14 residues long. This CDR3 reads CASSYGGGADTQYF. The CDR3 DNA reads as TGTGCCAGCAGTTACGGCGGGGGGGCGGATACGCAGTATTTT.

The chain combines TRBV6-5 with TRBJ1-5; D perhaps matches TRBD1 (5 bases). The germline gives CDR1 MNHEY, CDR2 SVGAGI. Trimming shortened V by 8 bases and J by 4 bases, and 9 bases separated the two germline ends. CDR3 size: 12 residues. The CDR3 sequence: CASGGYNQPQHF. Written as DNA, the CDR3 is TGTGCCAGCGGGGGGTATAATCAGCCCCAGCATTTT.

A few counts support this clone. The rearrangement joins TRBV7-9 to TRBJ2-2, with TRBD1 matching 8 bases. The CDR3 contains 14 residues. V lost 6 bases and J lost 1; bases outside the gene matches: 1. Per germline, CDR1 SEHNR and CDR2 FQNEAQ (reference sequence). CDR3 sequence reads: CASRGQGNTGELFF. The CDR3 DNA reads TGTGCCAGCAGAGGACAGGGGAACACCGGGGAGCTGTTTTTT.

This clone has a single count. The chain joins TRBV6-5 to TRBJ1-1, with 7 bases fitting TRBD1. Germline trimming cut 6 bases from V and 1 base from J; bases unmatched to any gene: 5. Germline assignment: CDR1 MNHEY and CDR2 SVGAGI. This CDR3 has 14 amino acids. The CDR3 protein is CASSPGTENTEAFF. The DNA for the CDR3 is TGTGCCAGCAGCCCCGGGACAGAGAACACTGAAGCTTTCTTT.

The V call is TRBV12-3 or TRBV12-4, the J call TRBJ1-1, with D perhaps matching TRBD1 (6 bases). Trimming removed 7 bases at V and 4 bases at J, with 13 bases between. This CDR3 contains 13 residues. The CDR3 DNA sequence: TGTGCCAGCATTACTACCAGGGGCACTGAAGCTTTCTTT. It translates to CASITTRGTEAFF.

The chain is built from TRBV28 and TRBJ2-1, with TRBD1 matching 9 bases. The CDR3 spans 12 residues. Germline V gene sequence: CDR1 MDHEN, CDR2 SYDVKM. After removal of 8 bases from V and 7 bases from J, the junction contained 3 bases not matched to a gene. For the CDR3, the DNA is TGTGCCAGCGGGACAGGGCGAAATGAGCAGTTCTTC. Translated, it gives CASGTGRNEQFF.

The genes are TRBV7-2 and TRBJ1-2; D is perhaps TRBD1 (6 bases). From germline, CDR1 is SGHTA and CDR2 FQGNSA. The CDR3 totals 16 residues. V dropped 1 base and J dropped 7 bases, with 19 bases sitting between them. CDR3 amino acids: CASSLVWGGDVSGYTF. In DNA, the CDR3 is TGTGCCAGCAGCTTAGTATGGGGGGGCGATGTGTCTGGCTACACCTTC.

The chain carries TRBV28 and TRBJ2-1, with TRBD1 identical over 10 bases. Germline V gene lookup returns CDR1 MDHEN and CDR2 SYDVKM. Trimming at V came to 5 bases and at J to 7 bases, leaving 11 bases not matched to a gene. This CDR3 is 16 amino acids long. The CDR3 spells CASSPSPGQGKNEQFF. Written as DNA, the CDR3 is TGTGCCAGCAGTCCCTCCCCGGGACAGGGGAAAAATGAGCAGTTCTTC.

This clone was counted a single time. The V call is TRBV10-3, the J call TRBJ1-2, with D maybe TRBD1 (6 bases). This CDR3 comprises 15 residues. The V end was cut by 4 bases, the J end by 3 bases, with 15 bases between. Germline-derived CDR1 and CDR2 are ENHRY and SYGVKD. The CDR3 sequence: CAISGDNQGHYGYTF. The DNA for the CDR3 is TGTGCCATCAGTGGAGATAATCAGGGGCACTATGGCTACACCTTC.

The chain carries TRBV9 and TRBJ2-1, with D perhaps matching TRBD2 (5 bases). CDR3 length: 16 residues. V shed 2 bases and J shed 14 bases, with 26 bases lying between them. CDR1 SGDLS and CDR2 YYNGEE come from the germline V gene. The CDR3 loop reads CASSVDSSPTWKEEFF. In nucleotides, the CDR3 is TGTGCCAGCAGCGTGGATTCATCTCCTACATGGAAGGAGGAGTTCTTC.